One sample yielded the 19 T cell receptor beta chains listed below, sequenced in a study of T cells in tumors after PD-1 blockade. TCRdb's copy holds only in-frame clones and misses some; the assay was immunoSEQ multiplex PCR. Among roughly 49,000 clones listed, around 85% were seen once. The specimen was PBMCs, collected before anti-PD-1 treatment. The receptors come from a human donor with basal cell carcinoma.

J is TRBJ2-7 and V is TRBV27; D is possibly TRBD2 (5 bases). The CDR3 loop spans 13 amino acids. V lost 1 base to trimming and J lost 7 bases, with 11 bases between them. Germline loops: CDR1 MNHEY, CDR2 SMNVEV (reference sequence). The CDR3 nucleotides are TGTGCCAGCAGTTTATGGATCGGCGGGGAGCAGTACTTC. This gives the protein CASSLWIGGEQYF.

The CDR3: CASSYSSYEQYF. CDR3 DNA sequence: TGCGCCAGCAGTTACTCCTCATACGAGCAGTACTTC. V usage is TRBV10-1 and J usage is TRBJ2-7; unclear D gene. The germline V gene encodes CDR1 WNHNN and CDR2 SYGVQD (reference sequence). V gave up 5 bases and J gave up 4 bases, with 9 bases separating them. The CDR3 runs to 12 residues.

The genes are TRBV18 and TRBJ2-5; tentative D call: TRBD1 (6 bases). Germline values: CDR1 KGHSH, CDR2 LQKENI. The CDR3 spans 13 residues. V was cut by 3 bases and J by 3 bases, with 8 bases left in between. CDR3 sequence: CASSPGTKETQYF. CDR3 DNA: TGTGCCAGCTCACCGGGGACAAAAGAGACCCAGTACTTC.

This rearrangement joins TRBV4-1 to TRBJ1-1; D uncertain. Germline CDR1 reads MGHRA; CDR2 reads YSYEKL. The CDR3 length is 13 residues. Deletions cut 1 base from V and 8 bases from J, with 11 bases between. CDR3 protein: CASSQGPGEEAFF. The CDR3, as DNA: TGCGCCAGCAGCCAAGGTCCCGGGGAAGAAGCTTTCTTT.

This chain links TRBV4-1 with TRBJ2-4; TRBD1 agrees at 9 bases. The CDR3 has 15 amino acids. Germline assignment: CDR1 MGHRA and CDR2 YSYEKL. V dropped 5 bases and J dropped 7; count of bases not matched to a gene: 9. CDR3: CASSMTGGDSNIQYF. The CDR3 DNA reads TGCGCCAGCAGCATGACAGGGGGTGACTCGAACATTCAGTACTTC.

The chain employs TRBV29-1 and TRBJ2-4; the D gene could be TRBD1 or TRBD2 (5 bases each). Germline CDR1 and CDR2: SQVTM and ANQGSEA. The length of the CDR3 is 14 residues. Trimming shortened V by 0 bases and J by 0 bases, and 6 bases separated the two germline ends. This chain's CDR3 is CSVEEGVAKNIQYF. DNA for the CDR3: TGCAGCGTTGAAGAGGGGGTAGCCAAAAACATTCAGTACTTC.

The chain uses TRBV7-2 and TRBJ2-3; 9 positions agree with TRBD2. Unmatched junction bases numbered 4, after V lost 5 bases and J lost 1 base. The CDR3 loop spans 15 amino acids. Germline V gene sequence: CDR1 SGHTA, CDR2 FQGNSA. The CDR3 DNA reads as TGTGCCAGCAGCCTGGTAGCGGGGGGCACAGATACGCAGTATTTT. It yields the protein CASSLVAGGTDTQYF.

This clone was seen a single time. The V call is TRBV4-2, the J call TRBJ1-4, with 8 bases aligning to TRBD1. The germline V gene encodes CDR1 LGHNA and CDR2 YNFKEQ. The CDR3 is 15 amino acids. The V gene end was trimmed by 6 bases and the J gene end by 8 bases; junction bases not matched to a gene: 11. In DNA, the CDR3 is TGTGCCAGCAGTCGTTCGACAGGGGAAAACGAAAAACTGTTTTTT. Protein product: CASSRSTGENEKLFF.

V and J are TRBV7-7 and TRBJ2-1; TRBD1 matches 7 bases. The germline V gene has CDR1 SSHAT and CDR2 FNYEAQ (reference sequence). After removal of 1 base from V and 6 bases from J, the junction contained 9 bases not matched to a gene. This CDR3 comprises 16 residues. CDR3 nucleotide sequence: TGTGCCAGCAGCTTAGGCACAGGGGTCTGGGGCAATGAGCAGTTCTTC. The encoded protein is CASSLGTGVWGNEQFF.

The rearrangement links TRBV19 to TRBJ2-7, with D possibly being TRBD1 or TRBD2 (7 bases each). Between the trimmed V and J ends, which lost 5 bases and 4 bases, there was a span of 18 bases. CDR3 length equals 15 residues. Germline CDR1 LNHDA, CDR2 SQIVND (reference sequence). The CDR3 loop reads CASSPRQGGSYEQYF. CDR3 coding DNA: TGTGCCAGTAGTCCCCGACAGGGAGGGTCGTACGAGCAGTACTTC.

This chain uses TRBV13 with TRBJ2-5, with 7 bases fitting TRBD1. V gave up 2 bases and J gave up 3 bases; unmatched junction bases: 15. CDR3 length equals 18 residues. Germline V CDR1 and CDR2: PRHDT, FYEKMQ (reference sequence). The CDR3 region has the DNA TGTGCCAGCAGCTTAACAGGGGTTGAGGGTTCGACGGAAGAGACCCAGTACTTC. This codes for CASSLTGVEGSTEETQYF.

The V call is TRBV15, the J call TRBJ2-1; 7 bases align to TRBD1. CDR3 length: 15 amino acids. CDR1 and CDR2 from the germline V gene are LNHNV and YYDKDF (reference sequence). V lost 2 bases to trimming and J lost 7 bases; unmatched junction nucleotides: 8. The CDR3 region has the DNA TGTGCCACCAGCAGATCTTTGGGACAGTCAAATGAGCAGTTCTTC. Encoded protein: CATSRSLGQSNEQFF.

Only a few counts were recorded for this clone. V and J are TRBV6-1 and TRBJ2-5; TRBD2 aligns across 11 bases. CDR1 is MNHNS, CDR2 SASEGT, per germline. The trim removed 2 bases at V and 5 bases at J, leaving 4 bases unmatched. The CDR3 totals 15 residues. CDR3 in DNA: TGTGCCAGCAGTGAACTAGCGGGGGGCGGGGAGACCCAGTACTTC. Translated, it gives CASSELAGGGETQYF.

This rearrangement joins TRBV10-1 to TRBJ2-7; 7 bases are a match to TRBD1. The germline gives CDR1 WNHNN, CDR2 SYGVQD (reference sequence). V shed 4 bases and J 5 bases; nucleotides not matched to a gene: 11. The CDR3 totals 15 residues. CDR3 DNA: TGCGCCAGCAGTGGAGGGACAGTTTGGCTACACGAGCAGTACTTC. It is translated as CASSGGTVWLHEQYF.

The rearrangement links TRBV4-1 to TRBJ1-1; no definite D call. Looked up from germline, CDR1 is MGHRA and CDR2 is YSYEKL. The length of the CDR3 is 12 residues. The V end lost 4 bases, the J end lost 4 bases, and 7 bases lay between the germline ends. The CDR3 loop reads CASSRPGTEAFF. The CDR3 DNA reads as TGCGCCAGCAGCCGTCCCGGCACTGAAGCTTTCTTT.

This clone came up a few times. The DNA for the CDR3 is TGTGCCTGGAGTGTTCGGGACAGGGGCCCCGATACGCAGTATTTT. Its translation is CAWSVRDRGPDTQYF. This chain links TRBV30 with TRBJ2-3, with TRBD1 matching 10 bases. The germline V gene has CDR1 GTSNPN and CDR2 SVGIG (reference sequence). CDR3 length equals 15 residues. Trimming removed 0 bases from V and 6 bases from J; junction bases left unmatched: 6.

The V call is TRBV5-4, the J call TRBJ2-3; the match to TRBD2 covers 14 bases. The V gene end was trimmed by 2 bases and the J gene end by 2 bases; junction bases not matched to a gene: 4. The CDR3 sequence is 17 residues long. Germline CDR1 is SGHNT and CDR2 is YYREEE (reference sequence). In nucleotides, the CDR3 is TGTGCCAGCAGCTTACCGGGACTAGCGGGGGTCACAGATACGCAGTATTTT. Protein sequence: CASSLPGLAGVTDTQYF.

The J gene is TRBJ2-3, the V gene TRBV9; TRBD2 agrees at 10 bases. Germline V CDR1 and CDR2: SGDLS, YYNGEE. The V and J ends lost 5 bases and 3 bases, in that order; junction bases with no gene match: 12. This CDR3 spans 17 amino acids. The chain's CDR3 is CASSLPPLAGYTDTQYF. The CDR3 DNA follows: TGTGCCAGCAGTCTACCACCACTAGCGGGGTATACAGATACGCAGTATTTT.

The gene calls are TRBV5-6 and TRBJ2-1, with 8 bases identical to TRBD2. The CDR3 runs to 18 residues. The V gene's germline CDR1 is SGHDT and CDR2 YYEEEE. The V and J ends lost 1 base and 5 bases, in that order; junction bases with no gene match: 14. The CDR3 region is CASSLYTGFSGVHNEQFF. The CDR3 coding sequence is TGTGCCAGCAGCTTGTATACTGGGTTTAGCGGGGTCCACAATGAGCAGTTCTTC.